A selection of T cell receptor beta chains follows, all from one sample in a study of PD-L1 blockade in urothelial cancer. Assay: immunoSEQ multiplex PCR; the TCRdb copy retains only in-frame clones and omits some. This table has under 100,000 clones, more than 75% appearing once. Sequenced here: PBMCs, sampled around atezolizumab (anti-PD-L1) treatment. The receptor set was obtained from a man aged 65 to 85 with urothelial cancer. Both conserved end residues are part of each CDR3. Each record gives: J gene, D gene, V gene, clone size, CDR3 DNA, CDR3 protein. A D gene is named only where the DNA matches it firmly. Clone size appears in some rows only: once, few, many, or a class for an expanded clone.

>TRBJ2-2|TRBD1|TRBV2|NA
TGTGCCAGCAGTGAAACAGGGGTGGGAGGGGAGCTGTTTTTT
CASSETGVGGELFF
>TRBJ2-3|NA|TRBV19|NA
TGTGCCAGTAGTATTGAGGGAGTGGGGGGTCCAGATACGCAGTATTTT
CASSIEGVGGPDTQYF
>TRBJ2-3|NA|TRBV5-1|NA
TGCGCCAGCAGCTTGACGGCGGGGCGCACAGATACGCAGTATTTT
CASSLTAGRTDTQYF
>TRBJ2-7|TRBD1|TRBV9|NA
TGTGCCAGCAGCGTCGGACAGGGCGGTGGCGAGCAGTACTTC
CASSVGQGGGEQYF
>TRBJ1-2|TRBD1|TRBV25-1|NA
TGTGCCAGCAGTGACCCAGGGGGTGATGCAAACTATGGCTACACCTTC
CASSDPGGDANYGYTF
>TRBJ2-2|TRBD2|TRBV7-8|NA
TGTGCCAGCAGCTTTTTTAGCGGGAGGACCCAGAACACCGGGGAGCTGTTTTTT
CASSFFSGRTQNTGELFF
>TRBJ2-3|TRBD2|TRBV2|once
TGTGCCGGAGGACTAGCGGGAGGGACAGATACGCAGTATTTT
CAGGLAGGTDTQYF
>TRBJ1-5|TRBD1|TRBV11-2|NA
TGTGCCAGCAGCTTAGGGACCCGGGACAGTTATCAGCCCCAGCATTTT
CASSLGTRDSYQPQHF
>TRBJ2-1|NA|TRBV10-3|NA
TGTGCCAGCCACAAGGGGCAAAATACGGGGAGGTCCTACAATGAGCAGTTCTTC
CASHKGQNTGRSYNEQFF
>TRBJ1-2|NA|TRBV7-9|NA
TGTGCCTCGGTCGACATGACCTATGGCTACACCTTC
CASVDMTYGYTF
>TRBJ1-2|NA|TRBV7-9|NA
TGTGCCAGCAGCTTAGCGTCATCAGATGGCTACACCTTC
CASSLASSDGYTF
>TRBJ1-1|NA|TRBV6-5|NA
TGTGCCAGCAGTTACTCAGGGAGAGGAGAAGCTTTCTTT
CASSYSGRGEAFF
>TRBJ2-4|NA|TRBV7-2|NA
TGTGCCAGCAGCTTAGCTGGACAAGACATTCAGTACTTC
CASSLAGQDIQYF
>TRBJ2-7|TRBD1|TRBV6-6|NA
TGTGCCAGCATTTCGGGACAGGGGTCCTACGAGCAGTACTTC
CASISGQGSYEQYF
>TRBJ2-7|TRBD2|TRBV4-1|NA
TGCGCCAGCAGCCAGGACACTAGCGGCTACACCTACGAGCAGTACTTC
CASSQDTSGYTYEQYF
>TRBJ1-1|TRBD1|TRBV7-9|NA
TGTGCCAGCAGCTCGACAGGGGGCTATACTGAAGCTTTCTTT
CASSSTGGYTEAFF
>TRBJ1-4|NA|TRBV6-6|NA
TGTGCCAGCAGGAAAAGAGGGAGCACTAATGAAAAACTGTTTTTT
CASRKRGSTNEKLFF
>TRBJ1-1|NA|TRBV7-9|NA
TGTGCCAGCAGCCCAAAAAATGGGGGGGCAGACACTGAAGCTTTCTTT
CASSPKNGGADTEAFF
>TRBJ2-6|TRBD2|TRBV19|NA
TGTGCCAGTACCGGGGGGTCCGGGGCCAACGTCCTGACTTTC
CASTGGSGANVLTF
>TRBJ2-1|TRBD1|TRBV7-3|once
TGTGCCAGCAGCCCAAGGGGACAGGGGGACAATGAGCAGTTCTTC
CASSPRGQGDNEQFF
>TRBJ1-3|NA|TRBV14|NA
TGTGCCAGCAGCCACTACCCCTCCGGCACCATATATTTT
CASSHYPSGTIYF
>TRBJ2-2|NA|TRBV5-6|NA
TGTGCCAGCAGCTTAAGGGGACAGCGGGGGACCGGGGAGCTGTTTTTT
CASSLRGQRGTGELFF
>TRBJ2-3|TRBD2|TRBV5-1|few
TGCGCCAGCAGCAGGAGCGGGGGGGAGGCAGATACGCAGTATTTT
CASSRSGGEADTQYF
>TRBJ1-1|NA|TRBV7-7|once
TGTGCCAGCAGCCAGGGCACTGAAGCTTTCTTT
CASSQGTEAFF
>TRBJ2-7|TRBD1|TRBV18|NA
TGTGCCAGCTCCCCGGGACAGGGATCCTACGAGCAGTACTTC
CASSPGQGSYEQYF
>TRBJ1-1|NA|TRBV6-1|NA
TGTGCCAGCACGCGGGGGTGGGGCACTGAAGCTTTCTTT
CASTRGWGTEAFF
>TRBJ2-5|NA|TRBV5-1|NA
TGCGCCAGCAGCCCCAGGGGAGACAGGGAGGAAGGAGAGACCCAGTACTTC
CASSPRGDREEGETQYF
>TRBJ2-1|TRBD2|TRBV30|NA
TGTGCCTGGGCTAGCGGGAGGGCCTTTCACGATGAGCAGTTCTTC
CAWASGRAFHDEQFF
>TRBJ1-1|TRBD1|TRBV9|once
TGTGCCAGCAGCTCTCCTTTGTCGACAGGGTCCCCTGAAGCTTTCTTT
CASSSPLSTGSPEAFF
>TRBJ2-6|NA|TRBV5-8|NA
TGTGCCAGCAGCTTACAGGGCTACTCTGGGGCCAACGTCCTGACTTTC
CASSLQGYSGANVLTF
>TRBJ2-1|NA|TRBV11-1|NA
TGTGCCAGCAGCTTCAGCTACAATGAGCAGTTCTTC
CASSFSYNEQFF
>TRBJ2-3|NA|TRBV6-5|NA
TGTGCCAGCACTACTGAAACCGGGGATACGCAGTATTTT
CASTTETGDTQYF
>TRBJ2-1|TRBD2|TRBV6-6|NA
TGTGCCAGCAGCTACTCCACGCTAGCGGTCTACAATGAGCAGTTCTTC
CASSYSTLAVYNEQFF
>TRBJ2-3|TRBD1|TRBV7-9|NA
TGTGCCAGCAGCTTATCAATTGGACAGGGGGGGACAGATACGCAGTATTTT
CASSLSIGQGGTDTQYF
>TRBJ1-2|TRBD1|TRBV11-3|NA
TGTGCCAGCAGCCCAGGGGGACAGGCCCGGATTCTAGGGGGCTACACCTTC
CASSPGGQARILGGYTF
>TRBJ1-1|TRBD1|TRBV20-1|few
TGCAGTGCTAGATTGGACAGGGAAGCTTTCTTT
CSARLDREAFF
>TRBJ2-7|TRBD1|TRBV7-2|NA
TGTGCCAGCAGCTCACAGGGGGGTTCCTACGAGCAGTACTTC
CASSSQGGSYEQYF
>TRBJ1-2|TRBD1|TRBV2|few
TGTGCCAGCAAGAGGGACAGGACAAACACCTTC
CASKRDRTNTF
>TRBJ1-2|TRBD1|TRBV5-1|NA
TGCGCCAGCAGCTTGGGGACAGGACCAGACGGCTACACCTTC
CASSLGTGPDGYTF
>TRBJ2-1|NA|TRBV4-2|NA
TGTGCCAGCAGCCAAGATAAGAAACAGGCCCCTCCGCAGTTCTTC
CASSQDKKQAPPQFF
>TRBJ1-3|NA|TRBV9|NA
TGTGCCAGCAGCGTAGTATCCTCTGGAAACACCATATATTTT
CASSVVSSGNTIYF
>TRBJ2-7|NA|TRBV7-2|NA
TGTGCCAGCAGCGCGAAGGGGCCTTACGAGCAGTACTTC
CASSAKGPYEQYF
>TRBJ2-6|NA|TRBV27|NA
TGTGCCAGCAGTCCCGACGGGACTGGGGCCAACGTCCTGACTTTC
CASSPDGTGANVLTF
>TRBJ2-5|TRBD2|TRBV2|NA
TGTGCCAGCAGTGCCGGACTAGCGGGAGGAGAGACCCAGTACTTC
CASSAGLAGGETQYF
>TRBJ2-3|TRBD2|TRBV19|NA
TGTGCCAGTAGTTTCGGGACTAGCGGGATCACAGATACGCAGTATTTT
CASSFGTSGITDTQYF
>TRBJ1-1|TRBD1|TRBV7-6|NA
TGTGCCAGCAGCTTAGGGACCAGGACAGGGTCTGGGAACACTGAAGCTTTCTTT
CASSLGTRTGSGNTEAFF